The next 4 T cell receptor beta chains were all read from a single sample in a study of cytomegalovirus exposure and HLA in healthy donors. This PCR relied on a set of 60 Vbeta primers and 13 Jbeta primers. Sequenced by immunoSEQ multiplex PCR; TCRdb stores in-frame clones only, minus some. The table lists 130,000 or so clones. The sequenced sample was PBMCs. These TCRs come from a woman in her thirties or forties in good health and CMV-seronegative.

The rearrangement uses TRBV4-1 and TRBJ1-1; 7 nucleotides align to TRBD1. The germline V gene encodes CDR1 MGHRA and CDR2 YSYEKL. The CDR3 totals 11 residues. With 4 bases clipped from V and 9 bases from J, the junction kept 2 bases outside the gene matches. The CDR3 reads CASSPGGQAFF. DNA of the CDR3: TGCGCCAGCAGCCCAGGGGGGCAAGCTTTCTTT.

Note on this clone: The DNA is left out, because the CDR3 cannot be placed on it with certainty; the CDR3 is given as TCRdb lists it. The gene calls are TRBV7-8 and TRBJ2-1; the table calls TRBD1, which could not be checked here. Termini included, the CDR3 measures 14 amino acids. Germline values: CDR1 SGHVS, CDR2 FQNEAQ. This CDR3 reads CASSLEDVGRGSFF.

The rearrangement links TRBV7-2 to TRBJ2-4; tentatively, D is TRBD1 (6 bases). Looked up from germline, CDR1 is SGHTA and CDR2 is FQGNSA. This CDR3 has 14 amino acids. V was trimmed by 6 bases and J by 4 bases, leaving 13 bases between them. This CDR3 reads CASSNPGQKNIQYF. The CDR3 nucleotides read TGTGCCAGCAGTAACCCCGGACAGAAAAACATTCAGTACTTC.

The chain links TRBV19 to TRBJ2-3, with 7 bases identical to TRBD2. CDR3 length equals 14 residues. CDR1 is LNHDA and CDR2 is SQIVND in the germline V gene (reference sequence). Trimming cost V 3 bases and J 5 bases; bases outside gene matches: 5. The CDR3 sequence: CASSIGGGGDTQYF. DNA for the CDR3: TGTGCCAGTAGTATTGGTGGGGGGGGAGATACGCAGTATTTT.